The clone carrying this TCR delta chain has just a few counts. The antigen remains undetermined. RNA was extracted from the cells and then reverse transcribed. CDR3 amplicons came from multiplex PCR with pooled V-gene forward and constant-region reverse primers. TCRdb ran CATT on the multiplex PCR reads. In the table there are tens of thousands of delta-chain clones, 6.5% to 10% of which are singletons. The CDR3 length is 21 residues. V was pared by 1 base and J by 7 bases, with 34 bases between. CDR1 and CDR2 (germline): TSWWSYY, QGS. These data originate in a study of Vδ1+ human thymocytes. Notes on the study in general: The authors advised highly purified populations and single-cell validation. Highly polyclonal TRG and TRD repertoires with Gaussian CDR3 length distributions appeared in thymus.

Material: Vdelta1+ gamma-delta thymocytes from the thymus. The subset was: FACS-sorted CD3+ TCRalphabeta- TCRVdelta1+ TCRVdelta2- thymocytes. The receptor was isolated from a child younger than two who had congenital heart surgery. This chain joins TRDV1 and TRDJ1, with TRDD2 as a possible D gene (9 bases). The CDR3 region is CALGERRPSYRGDMTGTKLIF. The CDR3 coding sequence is TGTGCTCTTGGGGAACGACGACCTTCCTACAGGGGGGATATGACGGGAACTAAACTCATCTTT.